Below, 27 T cell receptor beta chains from the same sample are listed, as sequenced in a study of memory CD4+ T cells and cytomegalovirus serostatus. The sort gate was single viable CD3+CD4+CD8-CD45RO+ cells for memory CD4+ T cells. Clones were read by immunoSEQ multiplex PCR, and TCRdb kept only the in-frame ones, dropping some. The table lists 45,000 to 60,000 clones, about 74% of them singletons, with roughly 1.2% in the top ten. The sequenced sample consisted of memory CD4+ T cells from blood. These TCRs come from an adult in good health and CMV-seropositive.

The chain combines TRBV7-6 with TRBJ2-5, with D possibly matching TRBD1 (6 bases). This CDR3 is 14 amino acids long. V gave up 2 bases and J gave up 2 bases, with 9 bases separating them. Looked up from germline, CDR1 is SGHVS and CDR2 is FNYEAQ. CDR3 in DNA: TGTGCCAGCAGCTTATTTACAGGGCAAGAGACCCAGTACTTC. Translated: CASSLFTGQETQYF.

This clone came up a few times. This chain links TRBV9 with TRBJ2-2; tentatively, D is TRBD2 (6 bases). The CDR3 is 15 residues long. Germline V gives CDR1 SGDLS, CDR2 YYNGEE. V shed 0 bases and J shed 4 bases, with 10 bases lying between them. CDR3 DNA: TGTGCCAGCAGCGTAGAGGGACTTTTCACCGGGGAGCTGTTTTTT. It codes for CASSVEGLFTGELFF.

This chain uses TRBV13 with TRBJ2-1; D is perhaps TRBD2 (6 bases). The CDR3 is 14 residues long. Trimming cost V 2 bases and J 15 bases, with 20 bases left between them. The germline V gene has CDR1 PRHDT and CDR2 FYEKMQ (reference sequence). The CDR3 sequence: CASSLITSIGGWFF. The CDR3 DNA follows: TGTGCCAGCAGCTTAATCACTAGCATCGGGGGTTGGTTCTTC. The full variable domain, its missing parts supplied by reference TRBV13 and TRBJ2-1, is AAGVIQSPRHLIKEKRETATLKCYPIPRHDTVYWYQQGPGQDPQFLISFYEKMQSDKGSIPDRFSAQQFSDYHSELNMSSLELGDSALYFCASSLITSIGGWFFGPGTRLTVL.

This chain uses TRBV12-5 with TRBJ2-3; weak D call: TRBD1 (5 bases). Per the germline V gene, CDR1 is LGHNT and CDR2 is FRNRAP. The CDR3 runs to 15 residues. Trimming removed 7 bases at V and 3 bases at J, with 17 bases between. This chain's CDR3 is CASAPSRASTDTQYF. The CDR3 region has the DNA TGTGCTAGTGCCCCATCCAGGGCGAGTACAGATACGCAGTATTTT. Using reference TRBV12-5 and TRBJ2-3 for the parts outside the CDR3, the full variable domain is DARVTQTPRHKVTEMGQEVTMRCQPILGHNTVFWYRQTMMQGLELLAYFRNRAPLDDSGMPKDRFSAEMPDATLATLKIQPSEPRDSAVYFCASAPSRASTDTQYFGPGTRLTVL.

This clone occurred a few times. This sequence joins TRBV13 and TRBJ2-3; maybe TRBD1 (5 bases). The germline V gene encodes CDR1 PRHDT and CDR2 FYEKMQ (reference sequence). The CDR3 spans 15 residues. Trimming stripped 8 bases from V and 2 bases from J, with 17 bases between. CDR3 nucleotides: TGTGCCAGCCGTCCTGGGCAGGGCCTCACAGATACGCAGTATTTT. Protein product: CASRPGQGLTDTQYF.

The CDR3 region has the DNA TGTGCCAGCAGCGCAACCAGCGGACAGAACACTGAAGCTTTCTTT. Its translation is CASSATSGQNTEAFF. The genes are TRBV9 and TRBJ1-1; possibly TRBD1 for D (5 bases). The CDR3 contains 15 residues. Per germline, CDR1 SGDLS and CDR2 YYNGEE. The V and J ends lost 3 bases and 1 base respectively, with 13 bases between them.

The chain recombines TRBV6-5 with TRBJ1-4; maybe TRBD1 (5 bases). V was pared by 6 bases and J by 7 bases, with 15 bases between. CDR3 length: 14 residues. The germline gives CDR1 MNHEY, CDR2 SVGAGI. The CDR3 loop is CASRFRGTPEKLFF. The CDR3 nucleotides are TGTGCCAGCAGATTTCGGGGGACCCCTGAAAAACTGTTTTTT.

The rearrangement joins TRBV5-1 to TRBJ1-6; D unclear. V dropped 7 bases and J dropped 8 bases, with 13 bases sitting between them. CDR1 is SGHRS and CDR2 is YFSETQ in the germline V gene. The CDR3 has 13 amino acids. CDR3 in DNA: TGCGCCAGCGGGGATATCCAAGATTCACCCCTCCACTTT. Its translation is CASGDIQDSPLHF.

V usage is TRBV5-1 and J usage is TRBJ2-7; the D is unclear. V gave up 0 bases and J gave up 3 bases, with 10 bases separating them. The CDR3 contains 14 residues. Germline assignment: CDR1 SGHRS and CDR2 YFSETQ. CDR3 sequence reads: CASSLGGRLYEQYF. The DNA for the CDR3 is TGCGCCAGCAGCTTGGGTGGCAGGCTCTACGAGCAGTACTTC.

The rearrangement joins TRBV6-1 to TRBJ1-2, with TRBD1 matching over 9 bases. Germline CDR1 MNHNS, CDR2 SASEGT. CDR3 size: 17 residues. After removal of 4 bases from V and 4 bases from J, the junction contained 13 bases not matched to a gene. In DNA, the CDR3 is TGTGCCAGCAGTGCCGCGTCCGGGACAGGGCTCGCCTATGGCTACACCTTC. This translates into CASSAASGTGLAYGYTF.

By sample share, this clone is large. This chain connects TRBV6-1 to TRBJ1-2; D gene ambiguous. The germline V gene encodes CDR1 MNHNS and CDR2 SASEGT. The CDR3 length is 13 residues. V was clipped by 5 bases and J by 5 bases, with 12 bases between them. The CDR3 sequence: CASSLSTEYGYTF. The CDR3 DNA reads TGTGCCAGCAGTCTTTCGACTGAATATGGCTACACCTTC.

This chain connects TRBV6-5 to TRBJ2-5; no definite D call. V was trimmed by 0 bases and J by 4 bases, leaving 12 bases between them. CDR1 is MNHEY and CDR2 is SVGAGI in the germline V gene. This CDR3 has 15 residues. The chain's CDR3 is CASSYSSEVRETQYF. In nucleotides, the CDR3 is TGTGCCAGCAGTTACTCCTCTGAAGTACGAGAGACCCAGTACTTC.

Turning to this clone: One junction end does not reproduce the germline sequence, and a read error may be involved. This CDR3 is CASSLGGNPGGKLFF. The CDR3 DNA follows: TGTGCCAGCAGCCTAGGCGGGAACCCCGGAGGAAAACTGTTTTTT. The V and J genes are TRBV13 and TRBJ1-4; D unclear. From germline, CDR1 is PRHDT and CDR2 FYEKMQ (reference sequence). The CDR3 spans 15 residues.

This clone was detected once. The genes are TRBV6-1 and TRBJ1-2; no firm D call. The V end was cut by 11 bases, the J end by 3 bases, with 10 bases between. The CDR3 loop spans 11 amino acids. Germline lookup yields CDR1 MNHNS and CDR2 SASEGT. CDR3 nucleotides: TGTGCCTGCGAGGGATACTATGGCTACACCTTC. It codes for CACEGYYGYTF.

The table lists this clone with a count of one. This chain uses TRBV5-6 with TRBJ2-5; D not certain. The V and J ends lost 4 bases and 3 bases respectively, with 4 bases between them. This CDR3 is built from 11 residues. Per the germline V gene, CDR1 is SGHDT and CDR2 is YYEEEE. The chain's CDR3 is CASSQKETQYF. The CDR3 DNA reads TGTGCCAGCAGCCAGAAAGAGACCCAGTACTTC.

V is TRBV28 and J is TRBJ2-5, with D possibly being TRBD1 or TRBD2 (6 bases each). V lost 7 bases to trimming and J lost 5 bases, with 14 bases between them. The CDR3 has 13 amino acids. In germline, CDR1 is MDHEN, CDR2 SYDVKM. The CDR3 coding sequence is TGTGCCAGCAAACGGGGGCAGGGTGAGACCCAGTACTTC. This sequence encodes CASKRGQGETQYF.

This clone was detected only a few times. Other DNA sequences in this sample translate to the same CDR3. The chain recombines TRBV2 with TRBJ1-2; no reliable D call. The CDR3 has 13 residues. V lost 1 base and J 1 base, leaving 4 bases between the germline ends. Per the germline V gene, CDR1 is SNHLY and CDR2 is FYNNEI. The CDR3 DNA is TGTGCCAGCAGTGAAGGACTTAACTATGGCTACACCTTC. It codes for CASSEGLNYGYTF.

The chain combines TRBV5-4 with TRBJ1-1; 11 bases match TRBD1. This CDR3 region has 15 residues. V lost 2 bases and J lost 5; bases outside the gene matches: 5. Germline CDR1 and CDR2: SGHNT and YYREEE (reference sequence). The DNA of the CDR3 is TGTGCCAGCAGCTTAGAGGGACAGGGGGATACTGAAGCTTTCTTT. This codes for CASSLEGQGDTEAFF.

The chain uses TRBV7-8 and TRBJ1-4, with 9 positions matching TRBD1. The CDR3 totals 16 residues. The V and J ends lost 7 bases and 4 bases, in that order; junction bases with no gene match: 10. CDR1 and CDR2 from the germline V gene are SGHVS and FQNEAQ. Here the CDR3 reads CASTIGQGYNNEKLFF. In nucleotides, the CDR3 is TGTGCCAGCACCATCGGACAGGGGTATAATAATGAAAAACTGTTTTTT.

This rearrangement joins TRBV6-6 to TRBJ1-6; TRBD1 matches at 8 bases. The V segment lost 4 bases and the J segment 9 bases; nucleotides outside the gene matches: 5. Germline V gives CDR1 MNHNY, CDR2 SVGAGI (reference sequence). This CDR3 region has 14 residues. CDR3 amino acids: CASSSGGRISPLHF. CDR3 sequence (DNA): TGTGCCAGCAGTTCAGGGGGCCGTATTTCACCCCTCCACTTT.

The chain employs TRBV5-4 and TRBJ2-3, with TRBD2 matching 7 bases. CDR3 length: 13 amino acids. CDR1 and CDR2 (germline): SGHNT, YYREEE (reference sequence). After removal of 2 bases from V and 6 bases from J, the junction contained 3 bases not matched to a gene. Here the CDR3 DNA reads TGTGCCAGCAGCTTAACACTAGCGGATACGCAGTATTTT. It encodes CASSLTLADTQYF.

This clone was observed a handful of times. The V call is TRBV19, the J call TRBJ2-7; D tentatively reads TRBD1 or TRBD2 (5 bases each). This CDR3 region has 15 residues. Germline V gene sequence: CDR1 LNHDA, CDR2 SQIVND (reference sequence). Trimming removed 1 base from V and 2 bases from J, with 12 bases in between. This CDR3 reads CASSIVRGAPYEQYF. The CDR3 bases are TGTGCCAGTAGTATAGTCCGGGGCGCTCCCTACGAGCAGTACTTC.

The chain has TRBV4-1 and TRBJ2-1, with unresolved D. CDR3 size: 15 residues. V lost 2 bases and J lost 0, with 8 bases in between. The germline V gene has CDR1 MGHRA and CDR2 YSYEKL. CDR3 nucleotides: TGCGCCAGCAGCCAACAGTCCAGCTCCTACAATGAGCAGTTCTTC. Residues: CASSQQSSSYNEQFF.

The chain combines TRBV5-5 with TRBJ1-2; TRBD1 might be the D (6 bases). This CDR3 spans 14 amino acids. Between the trimmed V and J ends, which lost 2 bases and 0 bases, there was a span of 8 bases. Germline V gene data show CDR1 as SGHKS and CDR2 as YYEKEE (reference sequence). The CDR3 region is CASSFQGTNYGYTF. CDR3 coding DNA: TGTGCCAGCAGCTTCCAGGGGACTAACTATGGCTACACCTTC.

This chain uses TRBV19 with TRBJ1-1; the D is unclear. CDR1 is LNHDA, CDR2 SQIVND, per germline (reference sequence). The CDR3 has 12 residues. The germline V and J ends were trimmed by 3 bases and 11 bases, with 13 bases remaining between them. CDR3 residues: CASSIKRPWAFF. DNA for the CDR3: TGTGCCAGTAGTATTAAGCGACCTTGGGCTTTCTTT.

V usage is TRBV6-1 and J usage is TRBJ1-2, with D unresolved. Germline loops: CDR1 MNHNS, CDR2 SASEGT. This CDR3 has 13 amino acids. Deletions cut 4 bases from V and 3 bases from J, with 9 bases between. The CDR3 bases are TGTGCCAGCAGTGTTCTACACTACTATGGCTACACCTTC. This encodes CASSVLHYYGYTF.

The chain employs TRBV10-3 and TRBJ2-3, with 10 positions matching TRBD2. Germline CDR1 is ENHRY and CDR2 is SYGVKD. The J segment lost 1 base and the V segment lost 6 bases, leaving 16 bases of the junction unmatched. CDR3 length equals 19 residues. The DNA for the CDR3 is TGTGCCATCAGCAAGCCCGATAGCGGGGGGTTATTAGGCACAGATACGCAGTATTTT. Translating it yields CAISKPDSGGLLGTDTQYF.